The rows below give T cell receptor beta chains drawn from one sample of a study of PD-1 blockade in classical Hodgkin lymphoma. Sequencing used immunoSEQ multiplex PCR; TCRdb keeps in-frame clones, though not all of them. This table holds some 21,000 clones, around 94% found once. What was sequenced was peripheral blood mononuclear cells (PBMCs). These receptors were taken from a human donor with classical Hodgkin lymphoma. CDR3s include the opening cysteine and the closing phenylalanine or tryptophan.

TRBJ2-1 TRBV4-2 CASSLRGGPGYNEQFF
TRBJ1-6 TRBV11-1 CASSLTGNNSPLHF
TRBJ1-2 TRBV20-1 CSASGVYGYTF
TRBJ2-1 TRBV28 CASSPAPTGGVLSPFF
TRBJ2-2 TRBV18 CASSPRTGDTGELFF
TRBJ2-2 TRBV5-4 CASSPRPGRVIAGELFF
TRBJ1-1 TRBV6-1 CASSAQGQPPTEAFF
TRBJ2-6 TRBV4-3 CASSQDPLGATGANVLTF
TRBJ1-5 TRBV7-3 CASSRGGANQPQHF
TRBJ2-1 TRBV6-5 CASSYGEHGYNEQFF
TRBJ1-1 TRBV9 CASSPEGVNTEAFF
TRBJ2-7 TRBV5-1 CASSYRGSSSYEQYF
TRBJ2-7 TRBV2 CASSWYEQYF
TRBJ2-3 TRBV28 CASSPWRGGRTDTQYF
TRBJ2-7 TRBV6-5 CASSPQGLASYEQYF
TRBJ2-7 TRBV6-6 CASSYRDGYEQYF
TRBJ1-3 TRBV12-5 CASGLYPKGGTGNTIYF
TRBJ1-2 TRBV18 CASSPSRDSTYGYTF
TRBJ1-2 TRBV19 CASKWTGDYGYTF
TRBJ2-2 TRBV29-1 CSAAKVLAGGHTGELFF
TRBJ2-7 TRBV5-6 CASSLNLGYEQYF
TRBJ1-3 TRBV5-1 CASSWGYGNTIYF
TRBJ1-4 TRBV7-9 CASSLEGGAGAKKLFF
TRBJ1-6 TRBV13 CASSLTWTRDSPLHF
TRBJ1-5 TRBV19 CASSQQHPERNQPQHF
TRBJ1-6 TRBV4-3 CASSQRTNSPLHF
TRBJ1-5 TRBV7-8 CASRKTANQPQHF
TRBJ1-1 TRBV7-9 CASSFPGHKNTEAFF
TRBJ1-4 TRBV28 CASSLPGGPEKLFF
TRBJ2-3 TRBV7-9 CASSPSRGAGTQYF
TRBJ1-2 TRBV5-4 CASSSGTVYGYTF
TRBJ2-1 TRBV29-1 CSSPRTSGGAFLYNEQFF
TRBJ2-7 TRBV4-3 CASSQDLGPGNSYEQYF
TRBJ2-5 TRBV5-1 CASSLNQGPQYF
TRBJ1-2 TRBV10-3 CAIGLGGGAFSYYGYTF
TRBJ2-3 TRBV6-1 CASSEALRGPRRTDTQYF
TRBJ1-6 TRBV9 CASSGGSPSRSPLHF
TRBJ1-5 TRBV7-2 CASSLAGGQGAAQPQHF
TRBJ2-7 TRBV29-1 CSVAHLPGQGSYEQYF
TRBJ2-7 TRBV7-2 CASSLDTGSSYEQYF
TRBJ1-4 TRBV9 CASSGGGANEKLFF